This TCR beta chain was obtained from a study of technical replicates of blood from a few donors. Assay used: immunoSEQ multiplex PCR; TCRdb lists only in-frame clones, some missing. The profile shows about 89,000 clones, approximately 93% of them singletons. Looked up from germline, CDR1 is SEHNR and CDR2 is FQNEAQ (reference sequence). The CDR3 sequence is 14 residues long. V lost 5 bases and J 5 bases, leaving 15 bases between the germline ends. In this sample, this clone turned up once. The specimen sequenced was T cells isolated from PBMCs. This TCR came from a human donor in good health. The chain joins TRBV7-9 to TRBJ2-5; no clear D gene. The CDR3 region is CASSRSSVSETQYF. CDR3 in DNA: TGTGCCAGCAGCCGGTCCTCGGTATCCGAGACCCAGTACTTC.